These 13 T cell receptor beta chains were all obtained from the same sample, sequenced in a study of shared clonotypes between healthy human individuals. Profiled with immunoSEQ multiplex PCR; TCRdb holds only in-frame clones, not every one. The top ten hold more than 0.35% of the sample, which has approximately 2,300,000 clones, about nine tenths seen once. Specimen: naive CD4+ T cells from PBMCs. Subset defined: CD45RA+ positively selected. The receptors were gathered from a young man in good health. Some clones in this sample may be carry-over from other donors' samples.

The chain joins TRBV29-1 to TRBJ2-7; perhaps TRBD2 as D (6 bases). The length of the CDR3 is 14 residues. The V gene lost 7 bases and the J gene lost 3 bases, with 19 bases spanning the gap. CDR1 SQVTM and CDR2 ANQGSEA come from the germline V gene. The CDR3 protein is CSARRASPNYEQYF. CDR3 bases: TGCAGCGCCCGGAGGGCTAGCCCTAACTACGAGCAGTACTTC.

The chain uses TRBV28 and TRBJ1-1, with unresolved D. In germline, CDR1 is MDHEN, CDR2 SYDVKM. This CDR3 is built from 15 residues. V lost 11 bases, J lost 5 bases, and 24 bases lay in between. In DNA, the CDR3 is TGTGCCGCCAGCAAGGGCCACCGGGGAGGAACTGAAGCTTTCTTT. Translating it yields CAASKGHRGGTEAFF.

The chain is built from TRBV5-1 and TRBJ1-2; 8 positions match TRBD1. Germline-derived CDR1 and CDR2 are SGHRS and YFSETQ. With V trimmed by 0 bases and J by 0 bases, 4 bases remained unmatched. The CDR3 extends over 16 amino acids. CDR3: CASSLGTGGANYGYTF. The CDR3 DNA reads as TGCGCCAGCAGCTTGGGCACAGGGGGAGCTAACTATGGCTACACCTTC.

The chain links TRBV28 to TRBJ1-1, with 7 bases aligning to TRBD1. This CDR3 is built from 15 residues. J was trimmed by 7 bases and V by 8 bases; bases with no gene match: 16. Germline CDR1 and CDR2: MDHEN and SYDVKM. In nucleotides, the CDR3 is TGTGCCAGCGTTCTACAGGGGTCTCCTTCACTTGAAGCTTTCTTT. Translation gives CASVLQGSPSLEAFF.

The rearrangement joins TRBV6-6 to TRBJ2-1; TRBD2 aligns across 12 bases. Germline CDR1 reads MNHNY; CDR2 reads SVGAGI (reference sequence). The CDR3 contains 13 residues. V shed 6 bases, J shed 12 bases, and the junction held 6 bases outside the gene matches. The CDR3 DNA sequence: TGTGCCAGCAGCTCCCCGGGACTAGCGGGGCAGTTCTTC. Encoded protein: CASSSPGLAGQFF.

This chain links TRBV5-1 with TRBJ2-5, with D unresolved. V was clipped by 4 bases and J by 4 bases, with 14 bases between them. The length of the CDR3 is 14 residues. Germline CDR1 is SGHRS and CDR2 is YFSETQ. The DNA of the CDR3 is TGCGCCAGCAGCCTGCTAAGGGCTGGAGAGACCCAGTACTTC. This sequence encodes CASSLLRAGETQYF.

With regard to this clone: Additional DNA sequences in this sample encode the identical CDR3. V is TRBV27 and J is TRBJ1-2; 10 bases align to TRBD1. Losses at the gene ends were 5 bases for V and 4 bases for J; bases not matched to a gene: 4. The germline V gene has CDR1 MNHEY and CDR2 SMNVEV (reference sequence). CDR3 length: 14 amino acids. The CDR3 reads CASSLTGGGYGYTF. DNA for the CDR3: TGTGCCAGCAGTCTGACAGGGGGCGGCTATGGCTACACCTTC.

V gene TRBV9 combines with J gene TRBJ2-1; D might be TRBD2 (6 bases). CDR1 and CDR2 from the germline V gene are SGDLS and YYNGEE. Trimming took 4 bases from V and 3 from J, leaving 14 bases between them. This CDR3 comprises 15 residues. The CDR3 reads CASSSEGTLYNEQFF. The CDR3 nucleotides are TGTGCCAGCAGCTCCGAGGGGACTCTCTACAATGAGCAGTTCTTC.

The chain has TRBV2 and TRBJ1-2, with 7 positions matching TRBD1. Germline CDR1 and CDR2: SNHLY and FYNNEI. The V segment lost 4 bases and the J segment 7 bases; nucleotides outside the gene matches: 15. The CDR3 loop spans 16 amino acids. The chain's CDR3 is CASSGGGQRTVIGYTF. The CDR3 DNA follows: TGTGCCAGCAGTGGGGGGGGACAGCGAACAGTTATTGGCTACACCTTC.

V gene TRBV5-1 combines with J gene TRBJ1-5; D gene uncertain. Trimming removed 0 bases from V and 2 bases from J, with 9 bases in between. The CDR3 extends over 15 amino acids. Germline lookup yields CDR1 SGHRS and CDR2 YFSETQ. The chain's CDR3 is CASSLGPRGNQPQHF. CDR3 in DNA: TGCGCCAGCAGCTTGGGGCCTCGGGGCAATCAGCCCCAGCATTTT.

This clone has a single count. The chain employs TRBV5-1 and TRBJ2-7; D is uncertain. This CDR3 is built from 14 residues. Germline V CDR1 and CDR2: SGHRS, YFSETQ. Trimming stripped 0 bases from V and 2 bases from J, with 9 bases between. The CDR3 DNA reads TGCGCCAGCAGCTTGGAGACGACACCCTACGAGCAGTACTTC. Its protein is CASSLETTPYEQYF.

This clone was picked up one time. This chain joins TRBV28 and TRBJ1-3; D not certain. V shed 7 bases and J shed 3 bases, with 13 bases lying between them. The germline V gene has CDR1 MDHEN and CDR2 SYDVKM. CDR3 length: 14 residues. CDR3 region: CASTTPRSGNTIYF. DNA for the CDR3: TGTGCCAGCACCACCCCGAGGAGTGGAAACACCATATATTTT.

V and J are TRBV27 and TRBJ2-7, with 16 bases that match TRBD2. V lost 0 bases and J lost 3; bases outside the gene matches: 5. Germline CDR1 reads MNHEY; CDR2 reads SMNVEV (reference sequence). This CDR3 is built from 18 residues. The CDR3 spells CASSLSGLAGGPFYEQYF. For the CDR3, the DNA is TGTGCCAGCAGTTTATCGGGACTAGCGGGAGGGCCGTTCTACGAGCAGTACTTC.